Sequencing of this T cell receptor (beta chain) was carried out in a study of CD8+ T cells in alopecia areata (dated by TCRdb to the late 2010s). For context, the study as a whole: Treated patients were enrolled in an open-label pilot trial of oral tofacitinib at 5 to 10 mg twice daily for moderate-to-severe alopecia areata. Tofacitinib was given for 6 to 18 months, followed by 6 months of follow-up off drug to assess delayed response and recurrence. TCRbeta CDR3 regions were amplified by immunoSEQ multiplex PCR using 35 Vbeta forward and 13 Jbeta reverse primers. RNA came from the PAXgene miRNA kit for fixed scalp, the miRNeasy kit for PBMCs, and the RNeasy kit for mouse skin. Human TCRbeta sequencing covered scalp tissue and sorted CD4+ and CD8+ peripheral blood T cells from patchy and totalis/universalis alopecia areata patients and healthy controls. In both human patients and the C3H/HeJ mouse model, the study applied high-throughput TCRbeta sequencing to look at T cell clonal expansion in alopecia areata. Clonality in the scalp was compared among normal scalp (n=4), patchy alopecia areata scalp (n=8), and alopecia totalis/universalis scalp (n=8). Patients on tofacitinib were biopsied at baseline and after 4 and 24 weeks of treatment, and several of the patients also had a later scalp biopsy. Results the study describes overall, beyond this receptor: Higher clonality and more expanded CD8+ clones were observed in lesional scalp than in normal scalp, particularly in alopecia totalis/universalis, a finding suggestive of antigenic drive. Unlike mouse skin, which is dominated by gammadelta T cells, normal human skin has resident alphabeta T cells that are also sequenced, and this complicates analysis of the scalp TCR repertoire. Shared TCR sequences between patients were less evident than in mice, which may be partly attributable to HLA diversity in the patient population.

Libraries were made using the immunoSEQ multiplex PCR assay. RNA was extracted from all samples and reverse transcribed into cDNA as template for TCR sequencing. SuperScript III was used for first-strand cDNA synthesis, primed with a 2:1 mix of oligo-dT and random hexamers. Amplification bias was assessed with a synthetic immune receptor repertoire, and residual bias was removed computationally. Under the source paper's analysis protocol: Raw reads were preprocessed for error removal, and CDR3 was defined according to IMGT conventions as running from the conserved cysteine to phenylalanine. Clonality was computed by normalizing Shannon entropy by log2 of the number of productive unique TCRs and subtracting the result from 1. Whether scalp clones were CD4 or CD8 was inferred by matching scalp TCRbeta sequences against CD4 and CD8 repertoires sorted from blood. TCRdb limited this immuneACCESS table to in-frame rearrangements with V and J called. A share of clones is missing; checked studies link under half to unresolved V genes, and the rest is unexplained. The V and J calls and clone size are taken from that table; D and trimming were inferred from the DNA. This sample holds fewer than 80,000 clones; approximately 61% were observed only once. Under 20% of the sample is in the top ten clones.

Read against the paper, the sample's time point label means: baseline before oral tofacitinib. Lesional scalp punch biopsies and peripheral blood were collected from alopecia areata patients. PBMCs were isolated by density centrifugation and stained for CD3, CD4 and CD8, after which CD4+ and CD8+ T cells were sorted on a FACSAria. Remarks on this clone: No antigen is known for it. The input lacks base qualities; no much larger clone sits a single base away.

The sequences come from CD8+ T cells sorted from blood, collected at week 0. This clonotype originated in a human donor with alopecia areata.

The CDR3 protein sequence reads: CSVEERGGFTDTQYF. The nucleotide sequence reads TGCAGCGTTGAAGAGCGGGGGGGCTTTACAGATACGCAGTATTTT. The V gene is TRBV29-1 and the J gene is TRBJ2-3; 9 bases in the middle match TRBD2. Ends trimmed: V by 0 bases, J by 3 bases; bases unmatched to a gene: 4. From a lookup of the germline V gene, CDR1 and CDR2 are SQVTM and ANQGSEA. Reading from cysteine to phenylalanine, the CDR3 counts 15 amino acids. Only the CDR3 portion is preserved as DNA: 45 bases, with reading frame beginning at the first base.